This TCR beta chain was identified during a study of blood T cell repertoires in COVID-19. Across about 22 US areas, participants ranged in age from about 18 to 90 years. Per the original methods: Amplification from reference gene primers served as the basis for estimated nucleated cell counts. The table came from immunoSEQ multiplex PCR; TCRdb's copy has only in-frame clones and leaves some out. Clone size and the V and J calls come from that table; the DNA yielded D and trimming. Counted here are about 160,000 clones, approximately 84% occurring once; the ten biggest clones make up around 6%. The V end lost 4 bases, the J end lost 6 bases, and 21 bases lay between the germline ends. This CDR3 region has 17 residues. Looked up from germline, CDR1 is MNHEY and CDR2 is SVGEGT.

This clonotype was sampled from a woman between 40 and 50 years old with acute COVID-19. The sample comprised PBMCs or T cells enriched from blood (not recorded which). The rearrangement uses TRBV6-2 or TRBV6-3 and TRBJ2-2, with a weak D call TRBD2 (6 bases). The CDR3 DNA follows: TGTGCCAGCAGTTCGACCCCTTCGCGGCCGGGGGCCGGGGAGCTGTTTTTT. It translates to CASSSTPSRPGAGELFF.